The 27 T cell receptor beta chains below all came from one sample that was sequenced in a study of cytomegalovirus exposure and HLA in healthy donors. PCR was performed using 60 Vbeta and 13 Jbeta primers. Assay: immunoSEQ multiplex PCR; the TCRdb copy retains only in-frame clones and omits some. The data contain 210,000 or so clones, 70% to 90% of them seen just once; the ten biggest clones take up 1% to 1.5%. Specimen: PBMCs. Receptors originate from a human donor in good health.

This chain uses TRBV10-3 with TRBJ2-1; TRBD2 might be the D (6 bases). The CDR3 totals 14 residues. V was shortened by 8 bases and J by 8 bases, with 19 bases between the two germline ends. The germline CDR1 and CDR2 sequences are ENHRY and SYGVKD. The CDR3 coding sequence is TGTGCCATCTTCGGCGGACTACAAAGCGATGAGCAGTTCTTC. This translates into CAIFGGLQSDEQFF.

The CDR3 here is CASASTSGQETQYF. CDR3 sequence (DNA): TGTGCTAGTGCGTCGACTAGCGGGCAAGAGACCCAGTACTTC. This rearrangement joins TRBV12-5 to TRBJ2-5; 10 nucleotides line up with TRBD2. V shed 7 bases, J shed 2 bases, and the junction held 4 bases outside the gene matches. Germline loops: CDR1 LGHNT, CDR2 FRNRAP. The CDR3 extends over 14 amino acids. Full variable domain (outside the CDR3, taken from reference TRBV12-5 and TRBJ2-5): DARVTQTPRHKVTEMGQEVTMRCQPILGHNTVFWYRQTMMQGLELLAYFRNRAPLDDSGMPKDRFSAEMPDATLATLKIQPSEPRDSAVYFCASASTSGQETQYFGPGTRLLVL.

Only one count was recorded for this clone. This chain links TRBV6-5 with TRBJ1-1; possibly TRBD1 for D (6 bases). Between the trimmed V and J ends, which lost 0 bases and 8 bases, there was a span of 19 bases. Germline CDR1 is MNHEY and CDR2 is SVGAGI. This CDR3 is 16 amino acids long. CDR3 in amino acids: CASSYSSGLTGFEAFF. The CDR3 DNA follows: TGTGCCAGCAGTTACTCGTCGGGGTTAACAGGGTTCGAAGCTTTCTTT.

Regarding this clone: A read error may produce the germline difference seen at one junction end. This rearrangement joins TRBV27 to TRBJ1-2; 7 bases are shared with TRBD1. The V gene's germline CDR1 is MNHEY and CDR2 SMNVEV (reference sequence). CDR3 size: 14 residues. CDR3 sequence (DNA): TGTGCCAGCAGTAGGGGGCAGCCTAAATATGGCTACACCTTC. This translates into CASSRGQPKYGYTF.

The chain recombines TRBV5-4 with TRBJ1-1; the match to TRBD1 covers 10 bases. Germline V gene sequence: CDR1 SGHNT, CDR2 YYREEE (reference sequence). The CDR3 runs to 14 residues. With V trimmed by 4 bases and J by 7 bases, 7 bases remained unmatched. The CDR3 coding sequence is TGTGCCAGCAGCGGGACGACAGGGGGCGTTGAAGCTTTCTTT. Translating it yields CASSGTTGGVEAFF.

V gene TRBV29-1 combines with J gene TRBJ2-7; D is perhaps TRBD1 (6 bases). In germline, CDR1 is SQVTM, CDR2 ANQGSEA. V was shortened by 7 bases and J by 0 bases, with 16 bases between the two germline ends. There are 14 residues in the CDR3. CDR3 region: CSAARDTNSYEQYF. The DNA for the CDR3 is TGCAGCGCCGCCCGGGACACGAACTCCTACGAGCAGTACTTC.

V is TRBV28 and J is TRBJ1-5, with TRBD1 identical over 8 bases. CDR1 MDHEN and CDR2 SYDVKM come from the germline V gene. The CDR3 is 16 residues long. V shed 2 bases and J 0 bases; nucleotides not matched to a gene: 3. The CDR3 nucleotides are TGTGCCAGCAGTTTAGGACAGGGTGGTAGCAATCAGCCCCAGCATTTT. It specifies CASSLGQGGSNQPQHF.

The chain is built from TRBV30 and TRBJ1-4, with a tentative D call TRBD1 (6 bases). Per germline, CDR1 GTSNPN and CDR2 SVGIG (reference sequence). This CDR3 has 15 residues. V was cut by 0 bases and J by 7 bases, with 15 bases left in between. DNA of the CDR3: TGTGCCTGGAGTGTACAAGGGGGGGCCAGTGAAAAACTGTTTTTT. Its protein is CAWSVQGGASEKLFF.

The V call is TRBV7-9, the J call TRBJ2-7; D uncertain. CDR3 length: 12 amino acids. The germline V gene has CDR1 SEHNR and CDR2 FQNEAQ (reference sequence). The V gene lost 2 bases and the J gene lost 6 bases, with 8 bases spanning the gap. Written as DNA, the CDR3 is TGTGCCAGCAGCTTATCTCCTACCGAGCAGTACTTC. This sequence encodes CASSLSPTEQYF.

The chain couples TRBV27 to TRBJ2-2; 7 bases fit TRBD1. V dropped 10 bases and J dropped 5; count of bases not matched to a gene: 16. The CDR3 runs to 16 residues. The germline CDR1 and CDR2 sequences are MNHEY and SMNVEV (reference sequence). The CDR3 sequence is CATSGGSLVRTGELFF. The CDR3 nucleotides read TGTGCCACCTCAGGGGGTAGTCTAGTTCGGACCGGGGAGCTGTTTTTT.

CDR3 sequence reads: CASSPLAGSTYNEQFF. CDR3 coding DNA: TGTGCCAGCTCACCCCTAGCGGGGTCCACCTACAATGAGCAGTTCTTC. This chain links TRBV18 with TRBJ2-1; 9 nucleotides agree with TRBD2. CDR1 KGHSH and CDR2 LQKENI come from the germline V gene. V dropped 3 bases and J dropped 2; count of bases not matched to a gene: 5. The CDR3 totals 16 residues.

The rearrangement links TRBV19 to TRBJ2-7; 7 nucleotides match TRBD2. This CDR3 spans 13 amino acids. The germline V gene encodes CDR1 LNHDA and CDR2 SQIVND (reference sequence). V gave up 6 bases and J gave up 5 bases; unmatched junction bases: 7. The CDR3 DNA sequence: TGTGCCAGTAGCTCGGGACTATTGAACGAGCAGTACTTC. Amino acid sequence: CASSSGLLNEQYF. Full variable domain (missing parts from reference TRBV19 and TRBJ2-7): DGGITQSPKYLFRKEGQNVTLSCEQNLNHDAMYWYRQDPGQGLRLIYYSQIVNDFQKGDIAEGYSVSREKKESFPLTVTSAQKNPTAFYLCASSSGLLNEQYFGPGTRLTVT.

The V and J genes are TRBV19 and TRBJ1-1; 7 bases agree with TRBD1. Germline CDR1 reads LNHDA; CDR2 reads SQIVND (reference sequence). The V gene end was trimmed by 4 bases and the J gene end by 3 bases; junction bases not matched to a gene: 2. The CDR3 covers 13 residues. The CDR3 spells CASSNDRDTEAFF. The CDR3 DNA reads as TGTGCCAGTAGTAATGACAGGGACACTGAAGCTTTCTTT.

For the CDR3, the DNA is TGTGCCAGCAGCCAGGGGACCGACACTGAAGCTTTCTTT. Protein product: CASSQGTDTEAFF. The chain is built from TRBV7-9 and TRBJ1-1, with D possibly matching TRBD1 (6 bases). The germline V gene has CDR1 SEHNR and CDR2 FQNEAQ (reference sequence). Trimming stripped 5 bases from V and 3 bases from J, with 10 bases between. The CDR3 consists of 13 residues. Complete variable domain (other parts from reference TRBV7-9 and TRBJ1-1): DTGVSQNPRHKITKRGQNVTFRCDPISEHNRLYWYRQTLGQGPEFLTYFQNEAQLEKSRLLSDRFSAERPKGSFSTLEIQRTEQGDSAMYLCASSQGTDTEAFFGQGTRLTVV.

The chain carries TRBV4-2 and TRBJ2-5; 10 bases map to TRBD2. Germline lookup yields CDR1 LGHNA and CDR2 YNFKEQ. J gave up 3 bases and V 2 bases, and 6 bases lay outside the gene matches. This CDR3 contains 16 residues. In nucleotides, the CDR3 is TGTGCCAGCAGCCAATTGAAGCTAGCGGGAGAAGAGACCCAGTACTTC. It codes for CASSQLKLAGEETQYF.

This chain connects TRBV6-6 to TRBJ2-3; TRBD2 might be the D (6 bases). The CDR3 contains 16 residues. Deletions cut 2 bases from V and 2 bases from J, with 14 bases between. Germline V gene sequence: CDR1 MNHNY, CDR2 SVGAGI (reference sequence). CDR3 residues: CASSYGTPRHTDTQYF. Here the CDR3 DNA reads TGTGCCAGCAGTTACGGGACTCCCAGACACACAGATACGCAGTATTTT.

V is TRBV18 and J is TRBJ2-7; D is uncertain. Germline V gives CDR1 KGHSH, CDR2 LQKENI. V lost 5 bases and J lost 0, with 5 bases in between. The CDR3 is made up of 12 amino acids. The CDR3 DNA follows: TGTGCCAGCTCAACCAGCTCCTACGAGCAGTACTTC. Translation gives CASSTSSYEQYF.

This clone was seen more than once but under ten times. The rearrangement links TRBV7-8 to TRBJ2-1, with no clear D. The CDR3 has 15 residues. Germline-derived CDR1 and CDR2 are SGHVS and FQNEAQ. V was shortened by 6 bases and J by 0 bases, with 12 bases between the two germline ends. CDR3 coding DNA: TGTGCCAGCAGTCCGTCGGTCCCCTCCTACAATGAGCAGTTCTTC. This codes for CASSPSVPSYNEQFF. Combining the CDR3 with reference TRBV7-8 and TRBJ2-1 gives the whole variable domain GAGVSQSPRYKVAKRGQDVALRCDPISGHVSLFWYQQALGQGPEFLTYFQNEAQLDKSGLPSDRFFAERPEGSVSTLKIQRTQQEDSAVYLCASSPSVPSYNEQFFGPGTRLTVL.

The chain recombines TRBV6-1 with TRBJ2-7, with TRBD1 matching 7 bases. The CDR3 runs to 15 residues. Germline V gene lookup returns CDR1 MNHNS and CDR2 SASEGT. J lost 1 base, V lost 2 bases, and 5 bases had no gene match. The CDR3 protein is CASSESGQVSYEQYF. The CDR3 DNA follows: TGTGCCAGCAGTGAAAGTGGACAGGTTTCCTACGAGCAGTACTTC.

DNA for the CDR3: TGTGCCAGCAGCGCCTATCCGGGACTAGCGGGCCAAGAGACCCAGTACTTC. It yields the protein CASSAYPGLAGQETQYF. The chain has TRBV7-2 and TRBJ2-5, with 12 bases matching TRBD2. Germline V gene sequence: CDR1 SGHTA, CDR2 FQGNSA. The CDR3 totals 17 residues. Trimming cost V 5 bases and J 1 base; bases outside gene matches: 8.

CDR3 residues: CASRLQGNGANVLTF. Here the CDR3 DNA reads TGTGCCAGCAGACTACAGGGGAATGGGGCCAACGTCCTGACTTTC. This chain joins TRBV2 and TRBJ2-6; 7 bases agree with TRBD1. CDR1 and CDR2 from the germline V gene are SNHLY and FYNNEI. This CDR3 spans 15 amino acids. After removal of 6 bases from V and 3 bases from J, the junction contained 5 bases not matched to a gene. Drawing the rest from reference TRBV2 and TRBJ2-6, the complete variable domain is EPEVTQTPSHQVTQMGQEVILRCVPISNHLYFYWYRQILGQKVEFLVSFYNNEISEKSEIFDDQFSVERPDGSNFTLKIRSTKLEDSAMYFCASRLQGNGANVLTFGAGSRLTVL.

The V call is TRBV30, the J call TRBJ1-3; unclear D gene. V was trimmed by 2 bases and J by 8 bases, leaving 16 bases between them. The CDR3 is 14 residues long. Germline-derived CDR1 and CDR2 are GTSNPN and SVGIG (reference sequence). CDR3 in amino acids: CAWSHRRGRDTIYF. As DNA, the CDR3 is TGTGCCTGGAGTCACCGACGGGGTCGGGACACCATATATTTT.

The table lists this clone with a count of one. The gene calls are TRBV5-1 and TRBJ2-7, with 8 nucleotides matching TRBD2. The germline gives CDR1 SGHRS, CDR2 YFSETQ. V dropped 2 bases and J dropped 0; count of bases not matched to a gene: 1. The CDR3 contains 14 residues. Here the CDR3 DNA reads TGCGCCAGCAGCTTTAGCGGGACCTCCTACGAGCAGTACTTC. Its protein product is CASSFSGTSYEQYF.

The J gene is TRBJ2-5, the V gene TRBV6-1, with a weak D call TRBD1 (5 bases). The germline V gene has CDR1 MNHNS and CDR2 SASEGT. The CDR3 runs 14 residues. V was cut by 2 bases and J by 1 base, with 8 bases left in between. The CDR3 sequence is CASSEPGSQETQYF. CDR3 DNA: TGTGCCAGCAGTGAACCAGGGTCCCAAGAGACCCAGTACTTC.

The chain has TRBV9 and TRBJ2-3; 10 bases fit TRBD2. The CDR3 is 15 amino acids. The V gene's germline CDR1 is SGDLS and CDR2 YYNGEE. After removal of 2 bases from V and 5 bases from J, the junction contained 5 bases not matched to a gene. The CDR3 region has the DNA TGTGCCAGCAGCGTTCACCTAGCGGGAGTAGATACGCAGTATTTT. This encodes CASSVHLAGVDTQYF.

The chain employs TRBV15 and TRBJ2-3, with D perhaps matching TRBD2 (5 bases). Trimming shortened V by 0 bases and J by 0 bases, and 13 bases separated the two germline ends. There are 17 residues in the CDR3. Germline values: CDR1 LNHNV, CDR2 YYDKDF (reference sequence). CDR3 in DNA: TGTGCCACCAGCAGAGATCGGCCGGGATCTAGCACAGATACGCAGTATTTT. Translating gives CATSRDRPGSSTDTQYF.

The count of this clone is one. V gene TRBV7-2 combines with J gene TRBJ2-5, with a tentative D call TRBD1 (5 bases). The CDR3 loop spans 13 amino acids. Trimming shortened V by 1 base and J by 5 bases, and 8 bases separated the two germline ends. Germline loops: CDR1 SGHTA, CDR2 FQGNSA. The CDR3 here is CASSLGGWETQYF. CDR3 sequence (DNA): TGTGCCAGCAGCTTAGGGGGCTGGGAGACCCAGTACTTC.